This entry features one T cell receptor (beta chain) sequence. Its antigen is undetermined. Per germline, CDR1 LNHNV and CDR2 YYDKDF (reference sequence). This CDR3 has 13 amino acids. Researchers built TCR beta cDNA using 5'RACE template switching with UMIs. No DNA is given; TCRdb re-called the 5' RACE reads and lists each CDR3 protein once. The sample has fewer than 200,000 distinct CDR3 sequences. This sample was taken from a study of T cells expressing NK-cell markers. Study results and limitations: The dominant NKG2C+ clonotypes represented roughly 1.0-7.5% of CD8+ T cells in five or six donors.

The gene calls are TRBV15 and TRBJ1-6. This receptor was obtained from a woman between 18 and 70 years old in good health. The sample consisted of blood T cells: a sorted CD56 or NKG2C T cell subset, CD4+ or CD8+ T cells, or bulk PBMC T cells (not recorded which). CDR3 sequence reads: CATSRDRGSPLHF.